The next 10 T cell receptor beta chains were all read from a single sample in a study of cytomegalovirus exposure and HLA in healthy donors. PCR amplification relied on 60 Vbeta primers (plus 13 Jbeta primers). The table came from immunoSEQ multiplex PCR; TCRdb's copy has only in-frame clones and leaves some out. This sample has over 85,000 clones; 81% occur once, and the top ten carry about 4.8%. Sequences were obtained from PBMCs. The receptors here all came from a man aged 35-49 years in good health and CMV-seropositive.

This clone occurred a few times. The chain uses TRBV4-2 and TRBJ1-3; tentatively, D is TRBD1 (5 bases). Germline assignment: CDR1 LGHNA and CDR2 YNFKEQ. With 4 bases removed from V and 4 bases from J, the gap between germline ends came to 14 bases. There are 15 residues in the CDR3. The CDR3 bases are TGTGCCAGCAGCCGCGGCCAGGGATCCGGAAACACCATATATTTT. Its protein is CASSRGQGSGNTIYF.

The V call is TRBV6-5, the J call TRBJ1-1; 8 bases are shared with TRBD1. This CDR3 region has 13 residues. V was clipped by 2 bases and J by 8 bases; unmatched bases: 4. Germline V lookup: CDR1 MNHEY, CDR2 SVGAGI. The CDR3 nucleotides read TGTGCCAGCAGTTACACGCGGGACAGGGAAGCTTTCTTT. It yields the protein CASSYTRDREAFF.

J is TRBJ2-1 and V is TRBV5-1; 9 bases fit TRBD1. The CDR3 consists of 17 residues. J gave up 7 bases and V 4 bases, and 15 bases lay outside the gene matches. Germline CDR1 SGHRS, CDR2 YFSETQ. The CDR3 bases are TGCGCCAGCAGCGCGGGACAGGGTTATCTAGGGGAAAATGAGCAGTTCTTC. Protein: CASSAGQGYLGENEQFF.

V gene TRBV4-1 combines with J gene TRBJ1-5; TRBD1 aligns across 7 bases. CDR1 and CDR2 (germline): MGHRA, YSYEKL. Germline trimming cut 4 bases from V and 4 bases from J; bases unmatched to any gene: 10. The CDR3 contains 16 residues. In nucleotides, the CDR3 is TGCGCCAGCAGCCCCGTTCCCGGGACAGCAAATCAGCCCCAGCATTTT. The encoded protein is CASSPVPGTANQPQHF.

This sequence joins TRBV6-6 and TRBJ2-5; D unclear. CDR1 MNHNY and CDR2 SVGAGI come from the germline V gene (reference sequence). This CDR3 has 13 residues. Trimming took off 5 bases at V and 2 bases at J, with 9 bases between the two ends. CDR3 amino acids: CASSTNYQETQYF. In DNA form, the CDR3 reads TGTGCCAGCAGTACGAACTATCAAGAGACCCAGTACTTC.

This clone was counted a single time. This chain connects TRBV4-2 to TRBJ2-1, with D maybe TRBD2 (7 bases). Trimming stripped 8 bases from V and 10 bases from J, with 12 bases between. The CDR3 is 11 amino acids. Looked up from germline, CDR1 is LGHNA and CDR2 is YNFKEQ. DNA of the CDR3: TGTGCCAGCGGGGGGGGGCAAGAGCAGTTCTTC. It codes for CASGGGQEQFF.

The CDR3 DNA sequence: TGCGCCAGCAGCTCCCGACCCAGCGGGGAGACCCAGTACTTC. Translation: CASSSRPSGETQYF. The J gene is TRBJ2-5, the V gene TRBV5-1; tentatively, D is TRBD2 (6 bases). This CDR3 is built from 14 residues. Between the trimmed V and J ends, which lost 3 bases and 5 bases, there was a span of 14 bases. Germline values: CDR1 SGHRS, CDR2 YFSETQ.

CDR3 bases: TGTGCCAGCAGTTTATCCGACAGGGTGGGTTCACCCCTCCACTTT. Amino acid sequence: CASSLSDRVGSPLHF. The chain combines TRBV27 with TRBJ1-6; TRBD1 agrees at 7 bases. The CDR3 extends over 15 amino acids. Germline trimming cut 0 bases from V and 9 bases from J; bases unmatched to any gene: 5. Per the germline V gene, CDR1 is MNHEY and CDR2 is SMNVEV (reference sequence).

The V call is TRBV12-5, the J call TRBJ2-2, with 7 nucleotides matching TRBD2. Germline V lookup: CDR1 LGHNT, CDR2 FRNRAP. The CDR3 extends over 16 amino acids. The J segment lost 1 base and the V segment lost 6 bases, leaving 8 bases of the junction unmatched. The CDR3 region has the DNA TGTGCTAGTGGCCGAATGACTAGCCAGAACACCGGGGAGCTGTTTTTT. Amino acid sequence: CASGRMTSQNTGELFF. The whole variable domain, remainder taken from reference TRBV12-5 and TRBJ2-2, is DARVTQTPRHKVTEMGQEVTMRCQPILGHNTVFWYRQTMMQGLELLAYFRNRAPLDDSGMPKDRFSAEMPDATLATLKIQPSEPRDSAVYFCASGRMTSQNTGELFFGEGSRLTVL.

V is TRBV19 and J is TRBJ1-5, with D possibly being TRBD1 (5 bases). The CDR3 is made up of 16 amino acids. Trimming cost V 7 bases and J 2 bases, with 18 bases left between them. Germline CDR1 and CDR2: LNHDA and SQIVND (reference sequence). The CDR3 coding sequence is TGTGCCAGTACCAAGCTCGGACAACTGGGCAATCAGCCCCAGCATTTT. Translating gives CASTKLGQLGNQPQHF.